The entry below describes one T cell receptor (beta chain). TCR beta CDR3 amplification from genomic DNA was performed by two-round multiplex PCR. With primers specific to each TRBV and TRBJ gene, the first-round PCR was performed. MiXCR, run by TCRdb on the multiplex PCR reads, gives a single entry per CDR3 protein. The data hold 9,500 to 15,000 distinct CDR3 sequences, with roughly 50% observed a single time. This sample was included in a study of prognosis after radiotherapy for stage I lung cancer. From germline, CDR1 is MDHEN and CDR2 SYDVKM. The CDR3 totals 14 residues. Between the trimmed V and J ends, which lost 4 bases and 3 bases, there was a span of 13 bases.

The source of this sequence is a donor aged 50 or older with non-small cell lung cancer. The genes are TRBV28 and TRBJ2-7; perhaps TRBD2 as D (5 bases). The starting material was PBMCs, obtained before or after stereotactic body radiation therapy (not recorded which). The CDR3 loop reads CASSSLRGNYEQYF. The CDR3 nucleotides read TGTGCCAGCAGTTCCCTTAGAGGGAACTACGAGCAGTACTTC. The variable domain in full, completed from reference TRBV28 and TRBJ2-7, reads DVKVTQSSRYLVKRTGEKVFLECVQDMDHENMFWYRQDPGLGLRLIYFSYDVKMKEKGDIPEGYSVSREKKERFSLILESASTNQTSMYLCASSSLRGNYEQYFGPGTRLTVT.